This T cell receptor beta chain was sequenced for a study of CD4 T cells in relation to SARS-CoV-2 and coronaviruses. Overall study context: The negative reference was HIV-1 Nef peptide pool or peptide-free culture.

Unexposed donor CD4+ T cells date from about 2011-2018, before the COVID-19 pandemic. The cells were cultured for about ten days before CD4+ T cells were isolated. Unexposed-donor CD4+ T cells were probed with SARS-CoV-2 S/N and four cold-coronavirus spikes, cells permitting. Cultures held under 2.5 million PBMCs per well with roughly 10 IU/ml IL-2. Sequenced by immunoSEQ multiplex PCR; TCRdb stores in-frame clones only, minus some. The sample includes 16,000 or so clones, about 84% of them seen just once. The V and J ends lost 4 bases and 8 bases, in that order; junction bases with no gene match: 1. Germline lookup yields CDR1 DFQATT and CDR2 SNEGSKA (reference sequence). This CDR3 has 10 amino acids. This clone was counted between two and nine times. Its antigen is as yet unknown.

The chain is built from TRBV20-1 and TRBJ1-1; the match to TRBD1 covers 7 bases. Sequencing was done on a sample of CD4+ T cells from PBMCs, cultured in vitro. This receptor was identified in a human donor in good health. CDR3: CSANRGEAFF. The CDR3 DNA is TGCAGTGCTAACAGGGGCGAAGCTTTCTTT.